The source of this TCR beta chain is a study of PD-L1 blockade in urothelial cancer. Study summary: Male patients with bladder-origin urothelial cancer numbered about 90% of the 29. Blood analysis took place 3 weeks (second dose) and 6 weeks after treatment start. Blood samples had a median of about 150,000 T cells.

The protocol was immunoSEQ multiplex PCR, while the TCRdb copy is restricted to in-frame clones and leaves out a portion. The sample contains 27,000 or so clones, around 87% of which appear only once. Each patient contributed between 1 and 8 total time points of blood mononuclear cells, pretreatment and during treatment. CDR3 length: 18 residues. In germline, CDR1 is SGHDT, CDR2 YYEEEE. J was trimmed by 0 bases and V by 3 bases; bases with no gene match: 11. The receptor's source is a man aged 50 to 60 with urothelial cancer. This chain joins TRBV5-6 and TRBJ2-1; 8 bases match TRBD1. Sequencing used PBMCs, obtained around atezolizumab (anti-PD-L1) treatment. In DNA, the CDR3 is TGTGCCAGCAGCTCCGGACAGGGCAGTTGGAGCTCCTACAATGAGCAGTTCTTC. It encodes CASSSGQGSWSSYNEQFF. The entire variable domain, with the rest obtained from reference TRBV5-6 and TRBJ2-1, is as follows: DAGVTQSPTHLIKTRGQQVTLRCSPKSGHDTVSWYQQALGQGPQFIFQYYEEEERQRGNFPDRFSGHQFPNYSSELNVNALLLGDSALYLCASSSGQGSWSSYNEQFFGPGTRLTVL.